This T cell receptor (beta chain) was identified during a study of T cell clonotyping in hematopoietic cell transplantation. Across the study: Recipient blood drawn about 28 days pretransplant and days 30, 100, 180 after. Study conclusions and caveats: Recipient TCR diversity dropped after transplant; expanded clonotypes rose from day 30 to 180.

The CDR3 consists of 15 residues. Trimming removed 0 bases from V and 0 bases from J, with 8 bases in between. Germline values: CDR1 ENHRY, CDR2 SYGVKD. Only in-frame clones appear in the TCRdb table, and some are missing; sequencing was by immunoSEQ multiplex PCR. The sample has some 8,400 clones; around nine tenths are singletons. As concerns this clone: Its cognate antigen is unknown.

The material was peripheral blood mononuclear cells, obtained at the time of graft-versus-host disease after allogeneic stem cell transplant. The chain links TRBV10-3 to TRBJ1-1, with D perhaps TRBD1 (5 bases). The TCR originated in a male patient aged 55-69 years who had an allogeneic stem cell transplant from a related donor, so the T cells may come from the graft donor. Some clones in this sample may be carry-over from other donors' samples. CDR3 bases: TGTGCCATCAGTGAGTCTGGGGGGGTGAACACTGAAGCTTTCTTT. Its translation is CAISESGGVNTEAFF.